These 7 T cell receptor beta chains came from one sample sequenced in a study of cytomegalovirus exposure and HLA in healthy donors. Generated by immunoSEQ multiplex PCR, the TCRdb table keeps only in-frame clones and is missing some. The sample lists 150,000 to 200,000 clones, 80% to 85% occurring once. Specimen: PBMCs. The origin of the receptors is a young woman in good health and CMV-seropositive.

V and J are TRBV6-5 and TRBJ1-3; a possible D gene is TRBD1 (6 bases). The V and J ends lost 2 bases and 3 bases respectively, with 14 bases between them. The germline V gene has CDR1 MNHEY and CDR2 SVGAGI. The CDR3 totals 16 residues. The CDR3 DNA is TGTGCCAGCAGTTACGACAGGAAAACTCTTGGAAACACCATATATTTT. It codes for CASSYDRKTLGNTIYF.

V and J are TRBV10-3 and TRBJ2-3; D is possibly TRBD2 (7 bases). This CDR3 region has 15 residues. V dropped 6 bases and J dropped 1 base, with 14 bases sitting between them. Germline V lookup: CDR1 ENHRY, CDR2 SYGVKD. The CDR3 loop is CAIRGGAQGTDTQYF. For the CDR3, the DNA is TGTGCCATCAGAGGGGGGGCTCAAGGCACAGATACGCAGTATTTT.

The V call is TRBV6-6, the J call TRBJ1-2; the match to TRBD1 covers 10 bases. With V trimmed by 4 bases and J by 8 bases, 4 bases remained unmatched. Germline CDR1 reads MNHNY; CDR2 reads SVGAGI (reference sequence). CDR3 size: 13 residues. The CDR3 sequence: CASSSDRGLGYTF. CDR3 in DNA: TGTGCCAGCAGTTCCGACAGGGGGCTAGGCTACACCTTC.

The genes are TRBV2 and TRBJ2-7, with TRBD2 identical over 13 bases. Germline assignment: CDR1 SNHLY and CDR2 FYNNEI. The CDR3 sequence is 14 residues long. V gave up 6 bases and J gave up 6 bases; unmatched junction bases: 5. The CDR3 here is CASRTSGGATEQYF. The CDR3 coding sequence is TGTGCCAGCAGAACTAGCGGGGGGGCGACCGAGCAGTACTTC.

The chain couples TRBV5-4 to TRBJ1-1; possible D gene TRBD1, 6 bases. Germline assignment: CDR1 SGHNT and CDR2 YYREEE (reference sequence). Deletions cut 5 bases from V and 1 base from J, with 15 bases between. This CDR3 spans 15 amino acids. Here the CDR3 reads CASRPRTAENTEAFF. The CDR3 coding sequence is TGTGCCAGCAGACCCCGGACAGCCGAGAACACTGAAGCTTTCTTT.

The rearrangement uses TRBV7-9 and TRBJ1-1; 7 bases map to TRBD1. Per germline, CDR1 SEHNR and CDR2 FQNEAQ (reference sequence). J lost 9 bases, V lost 5 bases, and 6 bases had no gene match. This CDR3 contains 12 residues. The CDR3 DNA follows: TGTGCCAGCAGCCTCGGGGACAGTAAAGCTTTCTTT. Amino acids: CASSLGDSKAFF.

V usage is TRBV6-5 and J usage is TRBJ2-7; TRBD1 agrees at 8 bases. Per germline, CDR1 MNHEY and CDR2 SVGAGI. This CDR3 comprises 14 residues. V lost 7 bases and J lost 4; bases outside the gene matches: 9. The CDR3 sequence is CASNNRGNWYEQYF. CDR3 sequence (DNA): TGTGCCAGCAACAACAGGGGGAATTGGTACGAGCAGTACTTC.